This T cell receptor (beta chain) appears in the sequencing data of a study of shared clonotypes between healthy human individuals. Whole-study context: CD4 naive cells filled three plates per donor, CD4 memory three, CD8 naive two and CD8 memory one. Study results and limitations: Naive subsets generally had larger estimated richness than memory subsets.

Trimming cost V 6 bases and J 0 bases, with 11 bases left between them. Looked up from germline, CDR1 is MNHNS and CDR2 is SASEGT. The length of the CDR3 is 14 residues. Assay runs were performed at deep level. TCRdb keeps only in-frame clones here, not all; method: immunoSEQ multiplex PCR. The sample includes some 2,400,000 clones, 95% of them seen just once. With respect to this clone: As yet, its antigen is unknown. Additional DNA sequences in this sample encode the identical CDR3.

The clonotype comes from a man between 18 and 35 years old in good health. The rearrangement links TRBV6-1 to TRBJ1-1; a possible D gene is TRBD1 (5 bases). The sequenced sample consisted of naive CD4+ T cells sorted from blood. Subset meaning: CD45RA+ positively selected. The chain's CDR3 is CASRAGTVNTEAFF. The DNA of the CDR3 is TGTGCCAGCAGGGCCGGGACGGTGAACACTGAAGCTTTCTTT.